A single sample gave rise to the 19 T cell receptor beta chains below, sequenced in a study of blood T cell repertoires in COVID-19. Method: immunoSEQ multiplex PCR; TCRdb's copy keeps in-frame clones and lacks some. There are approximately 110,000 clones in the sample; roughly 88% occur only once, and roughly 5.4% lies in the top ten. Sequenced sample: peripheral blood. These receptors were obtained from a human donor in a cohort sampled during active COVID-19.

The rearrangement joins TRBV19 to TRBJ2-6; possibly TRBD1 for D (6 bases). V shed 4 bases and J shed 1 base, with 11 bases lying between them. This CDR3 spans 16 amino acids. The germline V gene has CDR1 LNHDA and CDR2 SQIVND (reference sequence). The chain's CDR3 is CASSTPDRSGANVLTF. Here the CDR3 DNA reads TGTGCCAGTAGTACCCCGGACAGATCTGGGGCCAACGTCCTGACTTTC.

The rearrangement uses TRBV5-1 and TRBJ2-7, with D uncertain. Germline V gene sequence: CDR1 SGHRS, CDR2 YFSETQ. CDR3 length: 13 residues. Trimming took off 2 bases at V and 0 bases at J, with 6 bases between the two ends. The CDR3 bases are TGCGCCAGCAGCTTTGGCAGCTCCTACGAGCAGTACTTC. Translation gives CASSFGSSYEQYF. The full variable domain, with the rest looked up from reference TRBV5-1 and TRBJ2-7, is KAGVTQTPRYLIKTRGQQVTLSCSPISGHRSVSWYQQTPGQGLQFLFEYFSETQRNKGNFPGRFSGRQFSNSRSEMNVSTLELGDSALYLCASSFGSSYEQYFGPGTRLTVT.

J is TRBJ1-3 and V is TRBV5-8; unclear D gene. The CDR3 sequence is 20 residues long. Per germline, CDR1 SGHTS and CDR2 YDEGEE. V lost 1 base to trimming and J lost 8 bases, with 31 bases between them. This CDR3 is CASSLFPSNVGRPIRDTIYF. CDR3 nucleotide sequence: TGTGCCAGCAGCTTGTTTCCCAGTAACGTCGGCAGGCCTATTCGAGACACCATATATTTT.

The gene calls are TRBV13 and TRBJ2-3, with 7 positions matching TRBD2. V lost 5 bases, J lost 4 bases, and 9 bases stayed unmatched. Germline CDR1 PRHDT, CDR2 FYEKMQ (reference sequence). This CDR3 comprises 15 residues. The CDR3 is CASSAGTTTPDTQYF. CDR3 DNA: TGTGCCAGCAGCGCCGGGACTACCACTCCAGATACGCAGTATTTT.

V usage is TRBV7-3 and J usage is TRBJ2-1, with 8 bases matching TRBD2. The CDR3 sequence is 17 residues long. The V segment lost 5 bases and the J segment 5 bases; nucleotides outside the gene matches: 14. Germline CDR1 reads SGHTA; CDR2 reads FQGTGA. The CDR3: CASSRGGDPLSHNEQFF. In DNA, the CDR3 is TGTGCCAGCAGCCGGGGGGGGGACCCCCTGAGCCACAATGAGCAGTTCTTC.

The DNA of the CDR3 is TGTGCCAGTAGTATTTCTAAGGGGGCGCGGACTAGCGGGAACGAGCAGTACTTC. Its translation: CASSISKGARTSGNEQYF. This chain uses TRBV19 with TRBJ2-7, with 12 positions matching TRBD2. V gave up 3 bases and J gave up 5 bases; unmatched junction bases: 14. CDR1 is LNHDA, CDR2 SQIVND, per germline (reference sequence). The CDR3 is 18 residues long. Full variable domain (remainder filled in from reference TRBV19 and TRBJ2-7): DGGITQSPKYLFRKEGQNVTLSCEQNLNHDAMYWYRQDPGQGLRLIYYSQIVNDFQKGDIAEGYSVSREKKESFPLTVTSAQKNPTAFYLCASSISKGARTSGNEQYFGPGTRLTVT.

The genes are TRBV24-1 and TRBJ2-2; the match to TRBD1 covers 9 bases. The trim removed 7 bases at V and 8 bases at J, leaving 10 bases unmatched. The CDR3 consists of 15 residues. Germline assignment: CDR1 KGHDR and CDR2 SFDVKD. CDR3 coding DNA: TGTGCCACCAGAAAAACACAGGGGGCGGGTGGGGAGCTGTTTTTT. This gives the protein CATRKTQGAGGELFF.

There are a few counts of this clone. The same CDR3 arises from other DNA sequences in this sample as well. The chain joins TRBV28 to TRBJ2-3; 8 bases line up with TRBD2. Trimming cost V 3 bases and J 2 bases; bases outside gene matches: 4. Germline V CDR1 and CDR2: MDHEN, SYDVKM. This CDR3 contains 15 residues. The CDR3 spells CASSLPSGLTDTQYF. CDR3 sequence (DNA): TGTGCCAGCAGTTTGCCTAGCGGGCTCACAGATACGCAGTATTTT.

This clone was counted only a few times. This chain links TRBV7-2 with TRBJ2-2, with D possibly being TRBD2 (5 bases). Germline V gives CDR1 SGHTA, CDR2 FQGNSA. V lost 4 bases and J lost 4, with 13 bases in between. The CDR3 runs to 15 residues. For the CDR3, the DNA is TGTGCCAGCAGCTCCTGGACTCAGAGCACCGGGGAGCTGTTTTTT. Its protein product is CASSSWTQSTGELFF.

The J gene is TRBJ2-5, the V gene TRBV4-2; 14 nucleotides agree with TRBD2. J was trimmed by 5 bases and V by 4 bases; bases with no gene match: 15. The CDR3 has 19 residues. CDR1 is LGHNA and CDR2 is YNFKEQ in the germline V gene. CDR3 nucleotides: TGTGCCAGCAGCCCCTTTCCCGGGACTAGCGGGAGACGGGAGGAGACCCAGTACTTC. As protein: CASSPFPGTSGRREETQYF.

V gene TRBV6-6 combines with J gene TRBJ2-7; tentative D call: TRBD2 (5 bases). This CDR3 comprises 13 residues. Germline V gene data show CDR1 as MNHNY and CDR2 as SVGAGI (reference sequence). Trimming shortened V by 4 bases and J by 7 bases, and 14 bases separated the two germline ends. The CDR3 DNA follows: TGTGCCAGCAGTTCCAACGTACCGGGGGAGCAGTACTTC. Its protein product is CASSSNVPGEQYF.

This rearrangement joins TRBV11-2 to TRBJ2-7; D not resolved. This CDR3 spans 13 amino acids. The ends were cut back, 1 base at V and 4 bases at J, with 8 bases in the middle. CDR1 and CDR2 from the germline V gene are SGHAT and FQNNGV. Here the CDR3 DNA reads TGTGCCAGCAGCTTAGGACAAAGATACGAGCAGTACTTC. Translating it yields CASSLGQRYEQYF.

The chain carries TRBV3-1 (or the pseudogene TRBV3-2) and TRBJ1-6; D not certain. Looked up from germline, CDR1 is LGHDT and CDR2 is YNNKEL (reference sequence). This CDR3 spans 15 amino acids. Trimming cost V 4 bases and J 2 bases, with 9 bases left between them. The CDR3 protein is CASSPRRTYNSPLHF. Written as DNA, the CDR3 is TGTGCCAGCAGCCCTCGGCGGACCTATAATTCACCCCTCCACTTT.

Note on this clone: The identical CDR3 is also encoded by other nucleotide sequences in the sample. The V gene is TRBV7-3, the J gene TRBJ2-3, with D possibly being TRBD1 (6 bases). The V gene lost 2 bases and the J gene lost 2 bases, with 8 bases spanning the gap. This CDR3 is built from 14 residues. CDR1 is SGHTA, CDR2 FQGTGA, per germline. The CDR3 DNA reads TGTGCCAGCAGCTTAGGGACATCCACAGATACGCAGTATTTT. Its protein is CASSLGTSTDTQYF.

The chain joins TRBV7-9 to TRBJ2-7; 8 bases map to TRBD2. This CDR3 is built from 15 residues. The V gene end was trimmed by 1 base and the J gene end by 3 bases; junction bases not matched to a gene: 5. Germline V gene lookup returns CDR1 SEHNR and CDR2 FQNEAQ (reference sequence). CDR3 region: CASSLGAGGNYEQYF. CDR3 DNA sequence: TGTGCCAGCAGCTTAGGTGCGGGGGGCAACTACGAGCAGTACTTC.

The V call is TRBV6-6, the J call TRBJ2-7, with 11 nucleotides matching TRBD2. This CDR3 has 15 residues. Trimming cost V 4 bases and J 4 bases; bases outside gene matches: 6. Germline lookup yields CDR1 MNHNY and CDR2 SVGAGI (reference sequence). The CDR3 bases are TGTGCCAGCAGTTTTGGGACTAGCGGACCGTACGAGCAGTACTTC. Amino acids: CASSFGTSGPYEQYF.

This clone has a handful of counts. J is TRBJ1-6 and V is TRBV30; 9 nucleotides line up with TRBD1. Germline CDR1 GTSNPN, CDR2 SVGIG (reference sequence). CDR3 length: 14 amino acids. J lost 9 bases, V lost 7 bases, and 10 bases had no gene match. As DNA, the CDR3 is TGTGCCTCAACCGGGACAGGGATGACTTCACCCCTCCACTTT. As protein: CASTGTGMTSPLHF.

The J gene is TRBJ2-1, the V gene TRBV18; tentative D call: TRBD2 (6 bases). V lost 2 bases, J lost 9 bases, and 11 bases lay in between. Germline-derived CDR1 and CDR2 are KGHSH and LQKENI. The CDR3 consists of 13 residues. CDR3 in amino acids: CASSPTSSSEQFF. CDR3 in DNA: TGTGCCAGCTCACCAACTAGCAGTAGTGAGCAGTTCTTC.

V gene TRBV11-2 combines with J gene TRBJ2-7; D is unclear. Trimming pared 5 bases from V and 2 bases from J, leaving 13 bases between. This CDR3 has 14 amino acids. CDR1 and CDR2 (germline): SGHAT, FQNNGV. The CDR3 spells CASSPFPQTYEQYF. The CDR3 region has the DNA TGTGCCAGCAGCCCCTTCCCCCAGACCTACGAGCAGTACTTC.